A single TCR beta chain is shown here with its context. This CDR3 has 13 amino acids. Germline lookup yields CDR1 KGHDR and CDR2 SFDVKD. Trimming stripped 5 bases from V and 5 bases from J, with 10 bases between. The data belong to a study of blood T cell repertoires in COVID-19. Study information: The study drew acute and convalescent COVID-19 samples from the United States, Italy and Spain.

Produced via immunoSEQ multiplex PCR; TCRdb's table is partial and in-frame only. The table lists roughly 200,000 clones, 80% to 85% of them singletons. The chain uses TRBV24-1 and TRBJ2-3; D might be TRBD1 (5 bases). Specimen: peripheral blood. The clonotype comes from a man in his forties or fifties with active or convalescent COVID-19. For the CDR3, the DNA is TGTGCCACCAGTGCCAGGGTGGGAGATACGCAGTATTTT. As protein: CATSARVGDTQYF.